This is a list of T cell receptor beta chains from one sample in a study of vaccination effects on CD4 cells after COVID-19. Profiled with immunoSEQ multiplex PCR; TCRdb holds only in-frame clones, not every one. The sample lists under 70,000 clones, 74% occurring once. Antigen specificity for these receptors is unknown. Sequenced material: CD4+ T cells from PBMCs cultured without peptide, taken after COVID-19 vaccination. The receptors derive from a human donor who received a COVID-19 vaccine. The CDR3 runs from the conserved cysteine through the conserved F or W. The order of the fields is CDR3 DNA, CDR3 protein, J gene, clone size, D gene, V gene. The D gene is left open where the match is weak. Part of the rows lack a size; the others show once, few, many or a class for expanded clones.

CDR3 DNA: TGTGCCAGCACCCGAGCGGGACAGACGATCTATGGCTACACCTTC
CDR3 protein: CASTRAGQTIYGYTF
J gene: TRBJ1-2
clone size: -
D gene: TRBD1
V gene: TRBV6-5

CDR3 DNA: TGTGCCACCCAAAAAACAGGGCTGAACACCGGGGAGCTGTTTTTT
CDR3 protein: CATQKTGLNTGELFF
J gene: TRBJ2-2
clone size: once
D gene: -
V gene: TRBV24-1

CDR3 DNA: TGCGCCAGCAGCCAAAGGGGGGGGGTCGTCTCCTATGGCTACACCTTC
CDR3 protein: CASSQRGGVVSYGYTF
J gene: TRBJ1-2
clone size: -
D gene: -
V gene: TRBV4-1

CDR3 DNA: TGTGCCAGCTCACCACCAGGCGGAGCACCCCGCGACACCTTC
CDR3 protein: CASSPPGGAPRDTF
J gene: TRBJ1-2
clone size: -
D gene: -
V gene: TRBV18

CDR3 DNA: TGTGCCAGCAGCTGGAGGGAAGGGGCCAACGTCCTGACTTTC
CDR3 protein: CASSWREGANVLTF
J gene: TRBJ2-6
clone size: -
D gene: -
V gene: TRBV5-6

CDR3 DNA: TGTGCCAGCAGTTTTTACAGGGGAGGAGGCTACACCTTC
CDR3 protein: CASSFYRGGGYTF
J gene: TRBJ1-2
clone size: few
D gene: TRBD1
V gene: TRBV12-3/TRBV12-4

CDR3 DNA: TGTGCCAGCAGCGTAGGGGACAGGGTAGAGGAAAAACTGTTTTTT
CDR3 protein: CASSVGDRVEEKLFF
J gene: TRBJ1-4
clone size: -
D gene: TRBD1
V gene: TRBV9

CDR3 DNA: TGTGCCAGCAGGCATGGGGGGGGCTACACCTTC
CDR3 protein: CASRHGGGYTF
J gene: TRBJ1-2
clone size: -
D gene: -
V gene: TRBV3-1/TRBV3-2

CDR3 DNA: TGTGCCAGCGGGCACAGGGAGGGGGATACCCAGTACTTC
CDR3 protein: CASGHREGDTQYF
J gene: TRBJ2-5
clone size: -
D gene: -
V gene: TRBV6-5

CDR3 DNA: TGCAGCGCCAACGACAGGGTGGAAGCTTTCTTT
CDR3 protein: CSANDRVEAFF
J gene: TRBJ1-1
clone size: few
D gene: TRBD1
V gene: TRBV29-1

CDR3 DNA: TGTGCCAGCAGTTACTCAGGGGGCGCGGGTGAAAAACTGTTTTTT
CDR3 protein: CASSYSGGAGEKLFF
J gene: TRBJ1-4
clone size: -
D gene: TRBD1
V gene: TRBV6-5

CDR3 DNA: TGTGCCAGCAGCTCCGTCTCTGGAAACACCATATATTTT
CDR3 protein: CASSSVSGNTIYF
J gene: TRBJ1-3
clone size: -
D gene: -
V gene: TRBV11-3

CDR3 DNA: TGTGCTAGTGGTTTGGTAAGGGGCGAGGGGTCGGACACAGATACGCAGTATTTT
CDR3 protein: CASGLVRGEGSDTDTQYF
J gene: TRBJ2-3
clone size: -
D gene: -
V gene: TRBV12-5

CDR3 DNA: TGTGCCAGCAGCTACGGGACGGCGACCGAGGGGCAGTATTTT
CDR3 protein: CASSYGTATEGQYF
J gene: TRBJ2-3
clone size: -
D gene: -
V gene: TRBV2

CDR3 DNA: TGTGCCAGCAGCAAAGTCGATGGACAGACAAATCAGCCCCAGCATTTT
CDR3 protein: CASSKVDGQTNQPQHF
J gene: TRBJ1-5
clone size: -
D gene: -
V gene: TRBV21-1

CDR3 DNA: TGTGCCAGCAGCCAAGATGTGGCAGGGCAAACCTATGGCTACACCTTC
CDR3 protein: CASSQDVAGQTYGYTF
J gene: TRBJ1-2
clone size: -
D gene: -
V gene: TRBV4-2

CDR3 DNA: TGTGCCAGCAGCCTCGGACTAGCCCTCACAGATACGCAGTATTTT
CDR3 protein: CASSLGLALTDTQYF
J gene: TRBJ2-3
clone size: -
D gene: TRBD2
V gene: TRBV7-9

CDR3 DNA: TGTGCCAGCAGCCAAGACCTGGTCGGTGGAAACACCATATATTTT
CDR3 protein: CASSQDLVGGNTIYF
J gene: TRBJ1-3
clone size: once
D gene: -
V gene: TRBV3-1/TRBV3-2

CDR3 DNA: TGTGCCAGCACACCACCAGACAGGGGCACTGAAGCTTTCTTT
CDR3 protein: CASTPPDRGTEAFF
J gene: TRBJ1-1
clone size: -
D gene: TRBD1
V gene: TRBV25-1

CDR3 DNA: TGTGCCAGCAGTTTATGGTCTAGCGGGGGGGTCGGTGAGCAGTTCTTC
CDR3 protein: CASSLWSSGGVGEQFF
J gene: TRBJ2-1
clone size: -
D gene: TRBD2
V gene: TRBV28

CDR3 DNA: TGTGCCAGCAGGAACGGCAGGGGAGGCAATCAGCCCCAGCATTTT
CDR3 protein: CASRNGRGGNQPQHF
J gene: TRBJ1-5
clone size: -
D gene: -
V gene: TRBV6-5

CDR3 DNA: TGTGCCAGCAGTACTAGTGGAAACACCATATATTTT
CDR3 protein: CASSTSGNTIYF
J gene: TRBJ1-3
clone size: -
D gene: -
V gene: TRBV25-1

CDR3 DNA: TGTGCCAGCAGCACCCTTCAGGGGGTCGGGGAGACCCAGTACTTC
CDR3 protein: CASSTLQGVGETQYF
J gene: TRBJ2-5
clone size: -
D gene: TRBD1
V gene: TRBV6-2/TRBV6-3

CDR3 DNA: TGTGCCAGCGGACAGGGGTGGGAGAATTCACCCCTCCACTTT
CDR3 protein: CASGQGWENSPLHF
J gene: TRBJ1-6
clone size: -
D gene: TRBD1
V gene: TRBV9

CDR3 DNA: TGTGCCATCAGTGAGTGGGGGCCGCGTCAGCCCCAGCATTTT
CDR3 protein: CAISEWGPRQPQHF
J gene: TRBJ1-5
clone size: -
D gene: -
V gene: TRBV10-3

CDR3 DNA: TGTGCCAGCAGACAACAGGGAGATGGGTATGGCTACACCTTC
CDR3 protein: CASRQQGDGYGYTF
J gene: TRBJ1-2
clone size: -
D gene: -
V gene: TRBV14

CDR3 DNA: TGTGCCAGCAGCTGGGACAGGAATGAAAAACTGTTTTTT
CDR3 protein: CASSWDRNEKLFF
J gene: TRBJ1-4
clone size: -
D gene: TRBD1
V gene: TRBV7-2

CDR3 DNA: TGTGCCACCAAGGACAGGGGGGTGGAGCTGTTTTTT
CDR3 protein: CATKDRGVELFF
J gene: TRBJ2-2
clone size: -
D gene: TRBD1
V gene: TRBV2

CDR3 DNA: TGTGCCAGCAGCGTGTTGGGAGATAGCAATCAGCCCCAGCATTTT
CDR3 protein: CASSVLGDSNQPQHF
J gene: TRBJ1-5
clone size: -
D gene: -
V gene: TRBV9

CDR3 DNA: TGTGCCAGCAGCGTTCTACGGTCCACTTACAATGAGCAGTTCTTC
CDR3 protein: CASSVLRSTYNEQFF
J gene: TRBJ2-1
clone size: -
D gene: -
V gene: TRBV9